The 29 T cell receptor beta chains below all came from one sample that was sequenced in a study of beta chain features in type 1 diabetes (dated by TCRdb to 2016 to 2019). Library method: the immunoSEQ multiplex PCR assay. The entire amount of isolated RNA was reverse transcribed using the High Capacity cDNA Reverse Transcription Kit, so the sequenced TCRB transcripts were expressed ones. The table was pulled from immuneACCESS by TCRdb, which kept in-frame rearrangements only. Such tables lose some clones; where checked, under half of the loss comes from unresolved V genes, and the rest has no known cause. This sample lists around 99,000 clones; 30% to 40% were detected once. Together, the top ten hold 0.065% of the sample. Sequencing was carried out using stem cell memory CD4+ T cells from blood. The cell subset or site label on this specimen signifies: stem cell-like memory CD4+ T cells. These receptors all come from a woman younger than 30 in good health.

In this sample, this clone turned up a few times. The V and J genes are TRBV5-1 and TRBJ1-1; D possibly corresponds to TRBD1 (5 bases). Looked up from germline, CDR1 is SGHRS and CDR2 is YFSETQ. CDR3 length: 17 amino acids. Trimming removed 4 bases at V and 1 base at J, with 20 bases between. As DNA, the CDR3 is TGCGCCAGCAGCCGAATACTATCGACAAGGGGGAACACTGAAGCTTTCTTT. Translating it yields CASSRILSTRGNTEAFF.

This clone was seen a handful of times. This sequence joins TRBV7-2 and TRBJ2-3, with D uncertain. Trimming pared 1 base from V and 4 bases from J, leaving 6 bases between. This CDR3 comprises 13 residues. CDR1 is SGHTA, CDR2 FQGNSA, per germline. The CDR3: CASSLVFPDTQYF. The CDR3 DNA follows: TGTGCCAGCAGCTTAGTATTCCCAGATACGCAGTATTTT.

The V call is TRBV25-1, the J call TRBJ2-7; 7 nucleotides line up with TRBD2. Germline V gene sequence: CDR1 MGHDK, CDR2 SYGVNS. The CDR3 is 16 amino acids. J gave up 2 bases and V 1 base, and 8 bases lay outside the gene matches. DNA of the CDR3: TGTGCCAGCAGTGAATCGGGCAAGCGGGGTACCTACGAGCAGTACTTC. Its translation: CASSESGKRGTYEQYF.

This clone was detected only a few times. V gene TRBV14 combines with J gene TRBJ1-1; 7 bases line up with TRBD1. The germline V gene encodes CDR1 SGHDN and CDR2 FVKESK. CDR3 length: 16 residues. V gave up 5 bases and J gave up 1 base; unmatched junction bases: 10. CDR3: CASSTRSQGRNTEAFF. As DNA, the CDR3 is TGTGCCAGCAGCACTCGCTCACAGGGGCGGAACACTGAAGCTTTCTTT.

The V and J genes are TRBV7-9 and TRBJ2-1, with 8 positions matching TRBD2. Germline lookup yields CDR1 SEHNR and CDR2 FQNEAQ (reference sequence). The CDR3 sequence is 12 residues long. The ends lost 5 bases at V and 15 bases at J; junction bases unmatched: 9. CDR3: CASSTSGRRLFF. The CDR3 coding sequence is TGTGCCAGCAGCACTAGCGGAAGACGCCTGTTCTTC.

This clone was found a few times. The CDR3 here is CASRQTSGSTDTQYF. The CDR3 region has the DNA TGCGCCAGCAGGCAGACTAGCGGGAGCACAGATACGCAGTATTTT. The chain is built from TRBV4-3 and TRBJ2-3, with 10 bases that match TRBD2. Germline trimming cut 6 bases from V and 0 bases from J; bases unmatched to any gene: 3. Germline V gives CDR1 LGHNA, CDR2 YSLEER. The CDR3 has 15 residues.

This clone was seen ten or more times. The chain links TRBV4-3 to TRBJ2-3, with TRBD2 matching over 12 bases. Germline lookup yields CDR1 LGHNA and CDR2 YSLEER. This CDR3 region has 16 residues. Trimming took 3 bases from V and 5 from J; bases not matched to a gene: 6. The CDR3 region has the DNA TGCGCCAGCAGCCATTTGACTAGCGGGAGTGGAGATACGCAGTATTTT. It translates to CASSHLTSGSGDTQYF.

J is TRBJ2-3 and V is TRBV5-6; TRBD2 agrees at 10 bases. In germline, CDR1 is SGHDT, CDR2 YYEEEE. V lost 0 bases, J lost 3 bases, and 13 bases stayed unmatched. This CDR3 has 19 residues. CDR3 protein: CASSLALASGRGGTDTQYF. DNA of the CDR3: TGTGCCAGCAGCTTGGCCCTGGCTAGCGGGAGAGGGGGTACAGATACGCAGTATTTT.

V gene TRBV7-8 combines with J gene TRBJ2-7; 11 positions agree with TRBD2. Germline values: CDR1 SGHVS, CDR2 FQNEAQ. The CDR3 has 15 amino acids. With V trimmed by 5 bases and J by 3 bases, 6 bases remained unmatched. This CDR3 is CASSTWTSGFYEQYF. The DNA for the CDR3 is TGTGCCAGCAGCACATGGACTAGCGGGTTCTACGAGCAGTACTTC.

The chain employs TRBV29-1 and TRBJ1-2; D is perhaps TRBD1 (5 bases). Germline V gene lookup returns CDR1 SQVTM and CDR2 ANQGSEA. V lost 7 bases and J lost 0, with 9 bases in between. The CDR3 extends over 12 amino acids. CDR3 sequence reads: CSATTANYGYTF. The CDR3 bases are TGCAGCGCAACGACAGCTAACTATGGCTACACCTTC.

This clone was counted a few times. The chain uses TRBV29-1 and TRBJ2-1, with 9 bases matching TRBD2. This CDR3 region has 17 residues. V was pared by 4 bases and J by 4 bases, with 14 bases of the junction left unmatched. Germline CDR1 and CDR2: SQVTM and ANQGSEA. CDR3 sequence reads: CSVAAGVGGREYNEQFF. Written as DNA, the CDR3 is TGCAGCGTTGCTGCGGGGGTAGGCGGGAGGGAATACAATGAGCAGTTCTTC.

The chain has TRBV19 and TRBJ2-7, with 8 nucleotides matching TRBD1. Germline CDR1 LNHDA, CDR2 SQIVND (reference sequence). The CDR3 loop spans 14 amino acids. V dropped 3 bases and J dropped 3; count of bases not matched to a gene: 4. The CDR3 DNA follows: TGTGCCAGTAGTATTGGGGACAGGAGCTACGAGCAGTACTTC. Translating gives CASSIGDRSYEQYF.

The genes are TRBV25-1 and TRBJ2-5, with a weak D call TRBD1 (5 bases). The CDR3 runs 12 residues. From germline, CDR1 is MGHDK and CDR2 SYGVNS. V lost 4 bases and J 5 bases, leaving 8 bases between the germline ends. The CDR3 DNA follows: TGTGCCAGCAGTGGGTCAGGGGAGACCCAGTACTTC. It is translated as CASSGSGETQYF.

This clone has a handful of counts. The V gene is TRBV28, the J gene TRBJ1-2; 9 nucleotides agree with TRBD1. The CDR3 is made up of 12 amino acids. Trimming took 5 bases from V and 10 from J; bases not matched to a gene: 5. Germline V CDR1 and CDR2: MDHEN, SYDVKM. The CDR3 region is CASSGQGIFYTF. In DNA form, the CDR3 reads TGTGCCAGCAGTGGACAGGGGATTTTCTACACCTTC.

This clone was seen a handful of times. The chain combines TRBV7-9 with TRBJ2-7; 8 bases agree with TRBD2. This CDR3 has 15 residues. Germline loops: CDR1 SEHNR, CDR2 FQNEAQ (reference sequence). V shed 2 bases, J shed 4 bases, and the junction held 7 bases outside the gene matches. The CDR3: CASSLNTIAGYEQYF. CDR3 in DNA: TGTGCCAGCAGCTTAAATACAATAGCGGGATACGAGCAGTACTTC.

The J gene is TRBJ2-7, the V gene TRBV6-1; TRBD2 matches 7 bases. The V gene end was trimmed by 6 bases and the J gene end by 7 bases; junction bases not matched to a gene: 9. Germline V gives CDR1 MNHNS, CDR2 SASEGT. This CDR3 region has 13 residues. The DNA of the CDR3 is TGTGCCAGCAGGCTGGGACTACTTTTTGAGCAGTACTTC. As protein: CASRLGLLFEQYF.

There are a few counts of this clone. The rearrangement uses TRBV7-9 and TRBJ2-1, with TRBD2 identical over 11 bases. This CDR3 has 14 residues. The germline V gene has CDR1 SEHNR and CDR2 FQNEAQ (reference sequence). The V and J ends lost 3 bases and 7 bases, in that order; junction bases with no gene match: 2. The CDR3 coding sequence is TGTGCCAGCAGCTTCGGGACTAGCGGTAATGAGCAGTTCTTC. As protein: CASSFGTSGNEQFF.

Remarks on this clone: Other DNA sequences in this sample translate to the same CDR3. V is TRBV5-1 and J is TRBJ2-7; 8 bases fit TRBD2. The germline CDR1 and CDR2 sequences are SGHRS and YFSETQ. V was clipped by 0 bases and J by 5 bases; unmatched bases: 7. This CDR3 is 15 amino acids long. This CDR3 is CASSLEGTRVHEQYF. CDR3 coding DNA: TGCGCCAGCAGCTTGGAGGGGACTAGGGTTCACGAGCAGTACTTC.

This rearrangement joins TRBV7-8 to TRBJ2-5; a weak D match, TRBD2 (5 bases). The CDR3 extends over 15 amino acids. Germline V gene data show CDR1 as SGHVS and CDR2 as FQNEAQ. Trimming removed 3 bases at V and 2 bases at J, with 13 bases between. CDR3 region: CASSFQSGRQETQYF. For the CDR3, the DNA is TGTGCCAGCAGCTTTCAGTCGGGGAGACAAGAGACCCAGTACTTC.

A few counts support this clone. V gene TRBV28 combines with J gene TRBJ2-2; D ambiguous. V lost 6 bases and J 8 bases, leaving 7 bases between the germline ends. CDR1 is MDHEN and CDR2 is SYDVKM in the germline V gene. This CDR3 region has 11 residues. The CDR3 nucleotides read TGTGCCAGCAGGTCCAGTGGGGAGCTGTTTTTT. It encodes CASRSSGELFF.

For this clone: The junction shows a germline mismatch at one end, possibly a read error. The V gene is TRBV7-3, the J gene TRBJ2-7, with a tentative D call TRBD2 (5 bases). Germline V gene lookup returns CDR1 SGHTA and CDR2 FQGTGA. The CDR3 has 17 residues. The CDR3 here is CASSPGISSGSKYGQYF. CDR3 nucleotide sequence: TGTGCCAGCAGCCCCGGAATCAGCAGCGGATCAAAGTACGGGCAGTACTTC.

The genes are TRBV30 and TRBJ1-1, with D maybe TRBD1 (6 bases). The CDR3 extends over 17 amino acids. The germline CDR1 and CDR2 sequences are GTSNPN and SVGIG (reference sequence). V was cut by 0 bases and J by 0 bases, with 17 bases left in between. The CDR3, as DNA: TGTGCCTGGAGTGTAGGCGTTTCAGGGGACATGAACACTGAAGCTTTCTTT. Its protein is CAWSVGVSGDMNTEAFF.

This clone was picked up a small number of times. This rearrangement joins TRBV5-4 to TRBJ1-2; D call uncertain. Germline assignment: CDR1 SGHNT and CDR2 YYREEE (reference sequence). Trimming pared 2 bases from V and 7 bases from J, leaving 15 bases between. CDR3 length: 14 residues. This chain's CDR3 is CASSFFVLRSGYTF. The CDR3 DNA reads as TGTGCCAGCAGCTTTTTTGTCCTGCGGTCTGGCTACACCTTC.

V and J are TRBV7-9 and TRBJ2-1; the match to TRBD2 covers 9 bases. This CDR3 is built from 14 residues. V lost 8 bases, J lost 6 bases, and 8 bases stayed unmatched. Germline V gene sequence: CDR1 SEHNR, CDR2 FQNEAQ (reference sequence). CDR3: CASQVAGVSNEQFF. CDR3 nucleotide sequence: TGTGCCAGCCAGGTAGCGGGAGTATCCAATGAGCAGTTCTTC.

This chain links TRBV5-1 with TRBJ2-3; 9 nucleotides align to TRBD2. Germline trimming cut 7 bases from V and 4 bases from J; bases unmatched to any gene: 7. Germline assignment: CDR1 SGHRS and CDR2 YFSETQ. The CDR3 spans 14 residues. DNA for the CDR3: TGCGCCAGCGCGGTAGCGGGAGACGCAGATACGCAGTATTTT. Protein sequence: CASAVAGDADTQYF.

This chain connects TRBV5-1 to TRBJ2-3; 8 nucleotides line up with TRBD1. Germline CDR1 SGHRS, CDR2 YFSETQ. The CDR3 extends over 11 amino acids. The V and J ends lost 8 bases and 9 bases, in that order; junction bases with no gene match: 5. CDR3 loop: CASKDRVTQYF. In nucleotides, the CDR3 is TGCGCCAGTAAGGACAGGGTCACGCAGTATTTT.

The chain recombines TRBV7-2 with TRBJ1-2; TRBD1 matches at 7 bases. Germline CDR1 and CDR2: SGHTA and FQGNSA. The CDR3 is 15 amino acids. The ends lost 4 bases at V and 2 bases at J; junction bases unmatched: 7. Here the CDR3 DNA reads TGTGCCAGCAGCTCGACCGGGACAGTAAACTATGGCTACACCTTC. Its translation is CASSSTGTVNYGYTF.

The gene calls are TRBV19 and TRBJ1-1; the match to TRBD1 covers 8 bases. V gave up 4 bases and J gave up 5 bases; unmatched junction bases: 9. CDR3 size: 15 residues. Germline loops: CDR1 LNHDA, CDR2 SQIVND (reference sequence). CDR3 residues: CASSTTRTGITEAFF. DNA for the CDR3: TGTGCCAGTAGTACTACCCGGACAGGGATTACTGAAGCTTTCTTT.

The chain recombines TRBV7-2 with TRBJ2-7, with D possibly being TRBD1 (7 bases). Per germline, CDR1 SGHTA and CDR2 FQGNSA. The CDR3 spans 16 residues. V was trimmed by 4 bases and J by 7 bases, leaving 23 bases between them. CDR3 residues: CASSWRGRDDFGEQYF. In DNA form, the CDR3 reads TGTGCCAGCAGCTGGAGGGGGCGGGACGACTTTGGGGAGCAGTACTTC.